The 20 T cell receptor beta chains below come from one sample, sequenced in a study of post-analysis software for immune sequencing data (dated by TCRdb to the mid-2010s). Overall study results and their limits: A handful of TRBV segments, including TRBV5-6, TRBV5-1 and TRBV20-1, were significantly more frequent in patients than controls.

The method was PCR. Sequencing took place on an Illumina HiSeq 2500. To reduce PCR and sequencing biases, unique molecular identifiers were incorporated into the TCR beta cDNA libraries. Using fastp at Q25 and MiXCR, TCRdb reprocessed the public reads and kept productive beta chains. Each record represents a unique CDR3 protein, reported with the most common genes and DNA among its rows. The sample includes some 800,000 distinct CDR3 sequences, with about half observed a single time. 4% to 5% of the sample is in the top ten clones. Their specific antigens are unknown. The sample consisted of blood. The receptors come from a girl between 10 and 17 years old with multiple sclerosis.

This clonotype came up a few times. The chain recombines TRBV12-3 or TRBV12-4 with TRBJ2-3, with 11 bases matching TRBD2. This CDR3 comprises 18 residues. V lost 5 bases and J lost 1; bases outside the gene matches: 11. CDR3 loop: CASSPPGLAELGTDTQYF. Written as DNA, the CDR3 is TGTGCCAGCAGTCCCCCGGGACTAGCGGAACTAGGCACAGATACGCAGTATTTT.

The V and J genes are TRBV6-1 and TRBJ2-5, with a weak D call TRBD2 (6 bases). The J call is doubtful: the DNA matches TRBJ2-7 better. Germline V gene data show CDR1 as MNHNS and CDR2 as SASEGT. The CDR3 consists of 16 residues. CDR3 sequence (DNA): TGTGCCAGCAGTGTCCTAACTGGGGGGTCTAACTACGAGCAGTACTTC. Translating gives CASSVLTGGSNYEQYF.

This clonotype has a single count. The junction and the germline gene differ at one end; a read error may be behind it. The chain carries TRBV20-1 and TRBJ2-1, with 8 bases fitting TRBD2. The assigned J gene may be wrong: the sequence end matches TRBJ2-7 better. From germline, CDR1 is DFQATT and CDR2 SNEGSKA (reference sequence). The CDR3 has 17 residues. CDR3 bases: TGCGGTGCTAGAGCCGCCTCCTCTGGCGGGAGGACCTACGAGCAGTACTTC. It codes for CGARAASSGGRTYEQYF.

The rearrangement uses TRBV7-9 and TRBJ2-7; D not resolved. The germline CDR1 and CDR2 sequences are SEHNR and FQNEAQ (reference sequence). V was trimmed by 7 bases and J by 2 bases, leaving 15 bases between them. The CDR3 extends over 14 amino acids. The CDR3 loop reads CASTQQKQAYEQYF. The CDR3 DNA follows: TGTGCCAGCACCCAACAGAAACAAGCCTACGAGCAGTACTTC.

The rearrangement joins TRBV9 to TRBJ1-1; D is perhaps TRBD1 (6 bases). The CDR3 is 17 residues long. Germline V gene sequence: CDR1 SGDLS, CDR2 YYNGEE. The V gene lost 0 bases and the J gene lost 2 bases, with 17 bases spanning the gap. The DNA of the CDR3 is TGTGCCAGCAGCGTAGATGGCGTAGGGGGTCGAAACACTGAAGCTTTCTTT. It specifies CASSVDGVGGRNTEAFF.

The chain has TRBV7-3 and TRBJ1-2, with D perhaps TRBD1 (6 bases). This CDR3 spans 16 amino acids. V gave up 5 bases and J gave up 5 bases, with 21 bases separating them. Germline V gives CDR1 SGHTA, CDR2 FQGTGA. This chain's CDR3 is CASSGGDTEKEYGYTF. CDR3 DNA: TGTGCCAGCAGCGGAGGGGACACCGAAAAGGAGTATGGCTACACCTTC.

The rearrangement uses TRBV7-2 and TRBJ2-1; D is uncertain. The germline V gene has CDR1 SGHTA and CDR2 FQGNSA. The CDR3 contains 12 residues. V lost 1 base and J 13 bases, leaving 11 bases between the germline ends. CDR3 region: CASSLEFTFQFF. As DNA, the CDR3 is TGTGCCAGCAGCTTAGAGTTTACATTCCAGTTCTTC.

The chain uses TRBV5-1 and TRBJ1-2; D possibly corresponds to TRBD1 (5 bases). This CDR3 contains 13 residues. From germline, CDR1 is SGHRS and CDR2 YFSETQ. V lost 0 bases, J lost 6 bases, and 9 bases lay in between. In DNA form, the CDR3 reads TGCGCCAGCAGCTTGGGGACAACGAATGGCTACACCTTC. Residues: CASSLGTTNGYTF.

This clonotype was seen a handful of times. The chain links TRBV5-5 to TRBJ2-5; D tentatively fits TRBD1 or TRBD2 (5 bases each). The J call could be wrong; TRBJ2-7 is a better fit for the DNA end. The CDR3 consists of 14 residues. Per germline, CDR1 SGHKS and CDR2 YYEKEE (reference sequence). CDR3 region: CASSHEPGRSEQYF. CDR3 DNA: TGTGCCAGCAGCCACGAACCGGGGCGCTCCGAGCAGTACTTC.

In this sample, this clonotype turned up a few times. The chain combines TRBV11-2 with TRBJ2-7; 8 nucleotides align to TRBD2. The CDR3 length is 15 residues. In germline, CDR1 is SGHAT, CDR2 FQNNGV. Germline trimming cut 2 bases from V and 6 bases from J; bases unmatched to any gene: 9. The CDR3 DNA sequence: TGTGCCAGCAGCTTAAGCGGGGGTCCCCTCACCGAGCAGTACTTC. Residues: CASSLSGGPLTEQYF.

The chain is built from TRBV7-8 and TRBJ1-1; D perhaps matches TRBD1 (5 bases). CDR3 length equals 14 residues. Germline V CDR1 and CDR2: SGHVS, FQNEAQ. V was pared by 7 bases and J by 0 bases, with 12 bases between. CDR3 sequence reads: CASTLGDLNTEAFF. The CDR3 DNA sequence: TGTGCCAGCACTTTAGGGGACCTGAACACTGAAGCTTTCTTT. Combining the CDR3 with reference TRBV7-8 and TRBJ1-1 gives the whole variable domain GAGVSQSPRYKVAKRGQDVALRCDPISGHVSLFWYQQALGQGPEFLTYFQNEAQLDKSGLPSDRFFAERPEGSVSTLKIQRTQQEDSAVYLCASTLGDLNTEAFFGQGTRLTVV.

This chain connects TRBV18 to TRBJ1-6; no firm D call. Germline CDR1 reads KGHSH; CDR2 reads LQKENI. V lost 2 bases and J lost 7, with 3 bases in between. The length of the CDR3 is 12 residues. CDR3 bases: TGTGCCAGCTCACCAGAGAATTCACCCCTCCACTTT. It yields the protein CASSPENSPLHF. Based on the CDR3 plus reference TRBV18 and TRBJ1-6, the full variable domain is NAGVMQNPRHLVRRRGQEARLRCSPMKGHSHVYWYRQLPEEGLKFMVYLQKENIIDESGMPKERFSAEFPKEGPSILRIQQVVRGDSAAYFCASSPENSPLHFGNGTRLTVT.

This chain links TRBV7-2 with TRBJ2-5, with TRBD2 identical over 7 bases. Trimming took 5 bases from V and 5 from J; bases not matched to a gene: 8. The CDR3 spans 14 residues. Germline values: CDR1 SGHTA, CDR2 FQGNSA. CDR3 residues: CASSPGDYRETQYF. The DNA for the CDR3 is TGTGCCAGCAGCCCCGGGGACTACCGGGAGACCCAGTACTTC.

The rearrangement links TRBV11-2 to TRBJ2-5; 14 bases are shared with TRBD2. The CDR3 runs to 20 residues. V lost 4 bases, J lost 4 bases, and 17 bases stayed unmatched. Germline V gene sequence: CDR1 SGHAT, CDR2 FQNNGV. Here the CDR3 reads CASSSGARGTSGRKGETQYF. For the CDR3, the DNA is TGTGCCAGCAGCTCAGGGGCGAGGGGGACTAGCGGGAGAAAGGGAGAGACCCAGTACTTC.

The CDR3 DNA reads as TGTGCCAGCAGCCCCACATTGGGACTAGCTGTCTACAATGAGCAGTTCTTC. It codes for CASSPTLGLAVYNEQFF. The chain employs TRBV7-9 and TRBJ2-1; 9 nucleotides align to TRBD2. CDR3 size: 17 residues. Unmatched junction bases numbered 11, after V lost 5 bases and J lost 3 bases. The germline gives CDR1 SEHNR, CDR2 FQNEAQ (reference sequence).

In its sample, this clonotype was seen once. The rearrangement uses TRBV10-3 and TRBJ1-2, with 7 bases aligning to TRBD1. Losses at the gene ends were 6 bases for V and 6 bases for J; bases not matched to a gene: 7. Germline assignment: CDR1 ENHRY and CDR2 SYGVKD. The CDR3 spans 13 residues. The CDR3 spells CAIRWGQNHGYTF. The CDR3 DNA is TGTGCCATCAGGTGGGGACAGAACCATGGCTACACCTTC.

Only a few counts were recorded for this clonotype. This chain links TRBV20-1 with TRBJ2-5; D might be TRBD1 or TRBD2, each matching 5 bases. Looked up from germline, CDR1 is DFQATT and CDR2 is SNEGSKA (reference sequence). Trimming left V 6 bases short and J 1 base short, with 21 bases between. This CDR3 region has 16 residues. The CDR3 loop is CSATGEQRGSQETQYF. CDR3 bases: TGCAGTGCCACTGGAGAACAGAGGGGATCCCAAGAGACCCAGTACTTC.

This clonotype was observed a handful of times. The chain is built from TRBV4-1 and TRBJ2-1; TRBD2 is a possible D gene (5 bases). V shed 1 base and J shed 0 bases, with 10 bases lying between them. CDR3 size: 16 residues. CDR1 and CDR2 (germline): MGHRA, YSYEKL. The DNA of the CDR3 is TGCGCCAGCAGCCAAGTAACGGGGAGCTCCTACAATGAGCAGTTCTTC. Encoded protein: CASSQVTGSSYNEQFF.

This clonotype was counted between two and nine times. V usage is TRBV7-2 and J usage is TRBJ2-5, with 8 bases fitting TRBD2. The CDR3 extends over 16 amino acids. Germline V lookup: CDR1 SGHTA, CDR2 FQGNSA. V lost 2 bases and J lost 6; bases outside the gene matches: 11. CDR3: CASSLSKSGSRKTQYF. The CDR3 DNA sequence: TGTGCCAGCAGCTTATCAAAAAGCGGGAGTCGGAAGACCCAGTACTTC.

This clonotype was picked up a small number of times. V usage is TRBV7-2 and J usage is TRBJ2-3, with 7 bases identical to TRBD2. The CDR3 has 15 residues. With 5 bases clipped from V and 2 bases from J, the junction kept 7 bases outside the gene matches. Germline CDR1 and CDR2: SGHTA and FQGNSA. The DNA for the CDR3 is TGTGCCAGCAGCCGAAGCGGGGCTGACACAGATACGCAGTATTTT. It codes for CASSRSGADTDTQYF.